This T cell receptor beta chain was recovered during a study of T cell responses to AZD1222 COVID-19 vaccine. Study outcomes and limitations: The donor group comprised mostly white British people and more females; the analysis possibly underestimated clonal diversity. After two AZD1222 doses, spike-specific TCR breadth and depth rose versus day 0. Repertoires were obtained solely post-peak T cell response. The CD4 TCRs associated with vaccination extended across spike and predominated at 160-218 and 743-854.

In germline, CDR1 is SEHNR, CDR2 FQNEAQ (reference sequence). The CDR3 extends over 11 amino acids. Trimming stripped 11 bases from V and 0 bases from J, with 6 bases between. Clones were read by immunoSEQ multiplex PCR, and TCRdb kept only the in-frame ones, dropping some. This table holds about 140,000 clones, 90% to 95% found once. This clone turned up a few times. The antigen is unknown. The source was peripheral blood, collected on day 0 of MenACWY control vaccination. This sequence was found in an adult in good health. V is TRBV7-9 and J is TRBJ2-3; D call uncertain. CDR3 coding DNA: TGTGCCGAGACAAGCACAGATACGCAGTATTTT. Translating gives CAETSTDTQYF.